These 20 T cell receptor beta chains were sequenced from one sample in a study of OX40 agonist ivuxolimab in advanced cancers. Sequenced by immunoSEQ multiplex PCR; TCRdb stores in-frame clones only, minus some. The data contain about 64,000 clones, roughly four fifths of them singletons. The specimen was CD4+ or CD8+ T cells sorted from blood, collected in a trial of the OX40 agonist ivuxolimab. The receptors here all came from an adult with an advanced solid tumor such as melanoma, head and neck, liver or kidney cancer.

The CDR3 spells CAIHSGKDYEQYF. In DNA form, the CDR3 reads TGTGCCATCCATAGCGGGAAGGACTACGAGCAGTACTTC. V usage is TRBV10-3 and J usage is TRBJ2-7, with TRBD2 identical over 8 bases. The germline CDR1 and CDR2 sequences are ENHRY and SYGVKD. The CDR3 extends over 13 amino acids. J was trimmed by 3 bases and V by 8 bases; bases with no gene match: 6.

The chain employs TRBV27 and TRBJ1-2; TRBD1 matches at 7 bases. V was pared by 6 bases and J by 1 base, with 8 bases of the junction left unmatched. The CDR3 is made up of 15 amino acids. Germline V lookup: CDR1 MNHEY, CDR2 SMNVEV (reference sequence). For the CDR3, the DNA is TGTGCCAGCAGCCAGGAGGGGGCAGGTAACTATGGCTACACCTTC. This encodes CASSQEGAGNYGYTF.

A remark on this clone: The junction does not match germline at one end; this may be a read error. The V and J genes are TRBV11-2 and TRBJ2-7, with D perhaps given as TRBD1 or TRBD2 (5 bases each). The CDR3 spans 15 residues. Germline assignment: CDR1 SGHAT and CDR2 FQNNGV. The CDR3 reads CASSLKGTVDPVGDF. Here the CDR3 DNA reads TGTGCCAGCAGCTTGAAGGGGACGGTGGACCCCGTGGGGGACTTC.

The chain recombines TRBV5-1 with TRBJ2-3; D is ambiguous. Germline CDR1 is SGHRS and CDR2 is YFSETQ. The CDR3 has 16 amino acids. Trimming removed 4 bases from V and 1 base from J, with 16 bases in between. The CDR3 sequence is CASSPGSLPGTDTQYF. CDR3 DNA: TGCGCCAGCAGCCCCGGCAGTCTCCCGGGCACAGATACGCAGTATTTT.

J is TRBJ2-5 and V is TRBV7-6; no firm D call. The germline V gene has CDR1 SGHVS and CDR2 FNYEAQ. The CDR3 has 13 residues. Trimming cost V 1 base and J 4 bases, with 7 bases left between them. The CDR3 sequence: CASSLVPSETQYF. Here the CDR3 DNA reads TGTGCCAGCAGCTTAGTTCCGTCAGAGACCCAGTACTTC.

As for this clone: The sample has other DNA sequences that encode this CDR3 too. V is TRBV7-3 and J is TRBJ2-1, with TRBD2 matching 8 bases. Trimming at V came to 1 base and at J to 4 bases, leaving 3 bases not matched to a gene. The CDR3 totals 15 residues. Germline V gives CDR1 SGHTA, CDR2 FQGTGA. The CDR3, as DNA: TGTGCCAGCAGCTTAATCGGGAGGGAGTACAATGAGCAGTTCTTC. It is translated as CASSLIGREYNEQFF.

In nucleotides, the CDR3 is TGTGCCAGCAGTCACCTGAGCACAGATACGCAGTATTTT. Amino acids: CASSHLSTDTQYF. This chain connects TRBV27 to TRBJ2-3, with D unclear. Between the trimmed V and J ends, which lost 5 bases and 0 bases, there was a span of 6 bases. The length of the CDR3 is 13 residues. Germline V gene sequence: CDR1 MNHEY, CDR2 SMNVEV (reference sequence).

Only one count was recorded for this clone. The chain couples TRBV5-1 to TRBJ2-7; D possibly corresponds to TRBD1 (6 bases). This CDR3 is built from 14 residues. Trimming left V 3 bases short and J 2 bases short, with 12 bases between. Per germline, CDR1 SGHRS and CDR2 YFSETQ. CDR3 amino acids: CASSSRDIAYEQYF. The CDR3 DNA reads TGCGCCAGCAGCTCTCGGGACATAGCCTACGAGCAGTACTTC.

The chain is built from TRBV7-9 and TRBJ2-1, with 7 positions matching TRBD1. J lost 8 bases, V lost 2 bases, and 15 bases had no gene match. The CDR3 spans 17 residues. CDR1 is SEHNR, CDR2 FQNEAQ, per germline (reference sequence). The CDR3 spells CASSLMFTQGMSYEQFF. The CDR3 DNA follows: TGTGCCAGCAGCTTAATGTTCACACAGGGGATGAGCTATGAGCAGTTCTTC.

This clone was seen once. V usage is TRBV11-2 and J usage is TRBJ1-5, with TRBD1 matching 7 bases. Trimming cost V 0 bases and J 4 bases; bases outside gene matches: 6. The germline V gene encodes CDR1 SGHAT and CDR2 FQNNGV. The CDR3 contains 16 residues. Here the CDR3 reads CASSLDAGRGNQPQHF. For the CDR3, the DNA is TGTGCCAGCAGCTTAGATGCGGGCAGGGGGAATCAGCCCCAGCATTTT.

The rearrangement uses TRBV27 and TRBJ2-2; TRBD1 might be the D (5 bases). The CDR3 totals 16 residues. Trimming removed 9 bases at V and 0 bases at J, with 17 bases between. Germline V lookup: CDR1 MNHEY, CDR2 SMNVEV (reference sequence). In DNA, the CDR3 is TGTGCCAGTCGCGTCGCAGGGTCTACGAACACCGGGGAGCTGTTTTTT. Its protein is CASRVAGSTNTGELFF.

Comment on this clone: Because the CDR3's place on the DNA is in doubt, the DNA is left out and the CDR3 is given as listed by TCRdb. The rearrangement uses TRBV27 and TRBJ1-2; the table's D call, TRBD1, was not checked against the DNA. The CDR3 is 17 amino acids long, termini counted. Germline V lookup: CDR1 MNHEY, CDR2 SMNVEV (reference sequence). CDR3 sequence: CASSSSDDSTRLHGYTF.

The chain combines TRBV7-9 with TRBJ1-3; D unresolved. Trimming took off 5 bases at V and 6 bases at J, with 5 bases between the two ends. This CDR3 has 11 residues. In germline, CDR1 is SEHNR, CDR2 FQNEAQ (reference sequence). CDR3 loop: CASSSTNTIYF. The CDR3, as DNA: TGTGCCAGCAGCAGTACAAACACCATATATTTT.

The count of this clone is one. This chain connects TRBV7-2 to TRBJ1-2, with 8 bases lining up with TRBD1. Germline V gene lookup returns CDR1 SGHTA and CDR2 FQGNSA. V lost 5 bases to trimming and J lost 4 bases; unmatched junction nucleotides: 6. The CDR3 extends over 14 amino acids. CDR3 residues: CASSPYRGGYGYTF. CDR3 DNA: TGTGCCAGCAGCCCATACAGGGGGGGCTATGGCTACACCTTC.

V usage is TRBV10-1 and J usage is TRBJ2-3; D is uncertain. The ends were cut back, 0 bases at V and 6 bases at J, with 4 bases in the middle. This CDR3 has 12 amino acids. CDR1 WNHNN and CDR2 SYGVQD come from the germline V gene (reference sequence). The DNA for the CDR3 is TGCGCCAGCAGTGAGTCGTTGGATACGCAGTATTTT. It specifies CASSESLDTQYF.

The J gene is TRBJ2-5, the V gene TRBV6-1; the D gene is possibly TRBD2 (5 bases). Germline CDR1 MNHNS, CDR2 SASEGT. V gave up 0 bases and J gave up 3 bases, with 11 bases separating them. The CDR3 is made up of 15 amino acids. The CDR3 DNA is TGTGCCAGCAGTGAAGCTAGACTATTGAAAGAGACCCAGTACTTC. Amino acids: CASSEARLLKETQYF.

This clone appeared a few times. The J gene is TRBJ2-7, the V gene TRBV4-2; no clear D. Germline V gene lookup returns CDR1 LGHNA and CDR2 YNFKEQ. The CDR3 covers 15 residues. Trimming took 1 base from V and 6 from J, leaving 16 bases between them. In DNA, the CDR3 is TGTGCCAGCAGCCAAGGCCCGCTGGATTTTGCCGAGCAGTACTTC. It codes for CASSQGPLDFAEQYF.

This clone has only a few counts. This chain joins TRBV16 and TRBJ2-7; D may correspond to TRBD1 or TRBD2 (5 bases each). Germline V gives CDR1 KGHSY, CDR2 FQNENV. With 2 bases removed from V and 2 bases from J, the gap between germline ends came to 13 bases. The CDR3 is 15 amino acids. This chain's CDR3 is CASSQRGGSPYEQYF. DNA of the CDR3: TGTGCCAGCAGCCAAAGGGGCGGGTCCCCCTACGAGCAGTACTTC.

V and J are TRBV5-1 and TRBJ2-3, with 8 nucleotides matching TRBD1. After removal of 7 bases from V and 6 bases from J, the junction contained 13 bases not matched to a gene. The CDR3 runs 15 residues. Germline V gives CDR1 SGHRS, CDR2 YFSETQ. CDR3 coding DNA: TGCGCCAGCGGCGGCGGGACAGGTCTAATGGATACGCAGTATTTT. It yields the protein CASGGGTGLMDTQYF.

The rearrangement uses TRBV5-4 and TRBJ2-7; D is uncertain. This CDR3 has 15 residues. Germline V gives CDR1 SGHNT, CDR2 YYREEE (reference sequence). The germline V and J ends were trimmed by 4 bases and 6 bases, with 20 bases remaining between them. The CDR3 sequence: CASSPGFRAAVEQYF. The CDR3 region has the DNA TGTGCCAGCAGCCCAGGTTTTCGCGCCGCGGTCGAGCAGTACTTC.